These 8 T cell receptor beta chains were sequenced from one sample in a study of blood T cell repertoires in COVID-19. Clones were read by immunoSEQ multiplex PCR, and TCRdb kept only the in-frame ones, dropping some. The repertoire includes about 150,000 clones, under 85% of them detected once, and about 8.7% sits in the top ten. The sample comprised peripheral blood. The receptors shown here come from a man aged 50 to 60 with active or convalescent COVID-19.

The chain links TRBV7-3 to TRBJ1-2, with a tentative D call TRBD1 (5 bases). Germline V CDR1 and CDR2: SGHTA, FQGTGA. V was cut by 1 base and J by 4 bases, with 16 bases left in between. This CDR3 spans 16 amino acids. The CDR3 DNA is TGTGCCAGCAGCTTAATCACAGGCCAGGCGTCCTATGGCTACACCTTC. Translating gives CASSLITGQASYGYTF. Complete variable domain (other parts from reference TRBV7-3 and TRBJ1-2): GAGVSQTPSNKVTEKGKYVELRCDPISGHTALYWYRQSLGQGPEFLIYFQGTGAADDSGLPNDRFFAVRPEGSVSTLKIQRTERGDSAVYLCASSLITGQASYGYTFGSGTRLTVV.

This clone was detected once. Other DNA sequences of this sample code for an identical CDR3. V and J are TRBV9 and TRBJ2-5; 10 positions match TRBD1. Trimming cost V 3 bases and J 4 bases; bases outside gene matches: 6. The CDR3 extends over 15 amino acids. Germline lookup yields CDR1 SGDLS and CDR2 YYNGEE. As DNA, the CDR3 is TGTGCCAGCAGCGAACGGACAGGGGGATCAGAGACCCAGTACTTC. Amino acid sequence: CASSERTGGSETQYF.

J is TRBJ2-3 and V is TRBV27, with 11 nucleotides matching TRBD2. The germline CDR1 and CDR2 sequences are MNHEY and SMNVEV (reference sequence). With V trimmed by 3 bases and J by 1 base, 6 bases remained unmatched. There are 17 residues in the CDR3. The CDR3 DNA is TGTGCCAGCAGTTTTAGCGGGAGGGCCCATGGCACAGATACGCAGTATTTT. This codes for CASSFSGRAHGTDTQYF.

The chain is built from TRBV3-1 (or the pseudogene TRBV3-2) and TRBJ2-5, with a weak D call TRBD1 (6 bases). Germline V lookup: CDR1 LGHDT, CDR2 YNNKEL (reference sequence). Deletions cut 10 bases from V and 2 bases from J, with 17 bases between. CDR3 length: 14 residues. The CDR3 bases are TGTGCCACCGGGGACATTACCCCACAAGAGACCCAGTACTTC. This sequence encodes CATGDITPQETQYF.

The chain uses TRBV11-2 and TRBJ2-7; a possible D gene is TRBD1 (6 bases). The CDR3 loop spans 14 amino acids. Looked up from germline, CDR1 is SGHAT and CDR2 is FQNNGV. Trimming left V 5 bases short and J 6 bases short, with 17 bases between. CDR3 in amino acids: CASSRFQGRGEQYF. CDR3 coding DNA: TGTGCCAGCAGCCGCTTCCAGGGGAGAGGCGAGCAGTACTTC.

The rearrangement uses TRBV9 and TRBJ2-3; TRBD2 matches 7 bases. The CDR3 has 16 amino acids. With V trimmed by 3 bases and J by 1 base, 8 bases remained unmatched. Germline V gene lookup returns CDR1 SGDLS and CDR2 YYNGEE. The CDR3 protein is CASSARSGEGTDTQYF. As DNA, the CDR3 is TGTGCCAGCAGCGCCCGGAGCGGGGAAGGCACAGATACGCAGTATTTT.

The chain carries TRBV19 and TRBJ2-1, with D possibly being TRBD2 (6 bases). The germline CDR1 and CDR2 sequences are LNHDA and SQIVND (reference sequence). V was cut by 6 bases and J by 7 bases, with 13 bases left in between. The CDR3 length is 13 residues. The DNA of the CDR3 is TGTGCCAGTAGCCTAGTAGGAGGGAATGAGCAGTTCTTC. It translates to CASSLVGGNEQFF. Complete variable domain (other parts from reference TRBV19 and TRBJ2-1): DGGITQSPKYLFRKEGQNVTLSCEQNLNHDAMYWYRQDPGQGLRLIYYSQIVNDFQKGDIAEGYSVSREKKESFPLTVTSAQKNPTAFYLCASSLVGGNEQFFGPGTRLTVL.

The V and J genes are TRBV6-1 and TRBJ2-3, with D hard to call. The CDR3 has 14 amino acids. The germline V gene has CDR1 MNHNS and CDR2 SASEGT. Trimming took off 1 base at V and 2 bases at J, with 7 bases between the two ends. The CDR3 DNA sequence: TGTGCCAGCAGTGAAGGATCACTCACAGATACGCAGTATTTT. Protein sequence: CASSEGSLTDTQYF.